The 24 T cell receptor beta chains below were found in one sample sequenced in a study of blood T cell repertoires in COVID-19. Profiled with immunoSEQ multiplex PCR; TCRdb holds only in-frame clones, not every one. There are 87,000 or so clones in the sample; roughly 86% occur only once, and roughly 6.8% lies in the top ten. Sequenced: peripheral blood. These TCRs come from a human donor with acute or convalescent COVID-19. The donor label of this sample is uncertain.

The table lists this clone with a few counts. In nucleotides, the CDR3 is TGTGCCAGCAGTGAGGCGGGTTCTAACTATGGCTACACCTTC. Its translation is CASSEAGSNYGYTF. The chain joins TRBV25-1 to TRBJ1-2; D is ambiguous. The CDR3 consists of 14 residues. The germline V gene encodes CDR1 MGHDK and CDR2 SYGVNS. The ends were cut back, 3 bases at V and 0 bases at J, with 8 bases in the middle.

This sequence joins TRBV15 and TRBJ2-3, with D perhaps matching TRBD1 (5 bases). The CDR3 covers 15 residues. V lost 0 bases to trimming and J lost 6 bases, with 13 bases between them. CDR1 is LNHNV and CDR2 is YYDKDF in the germline V gene (reference sequence). CDR3: CATSRDRGPGDTQYF. In nucleotides, the CDR3 is TGTGCCACCAGCAGAGATCGTGGGCCAGGGGATACGCAGTATTTT.

This clone has a single count. The V gene is TRBV5-1, the J gene TRBJ2-2, with 7 bases matching TRBD1. V was clipped by 3 bases and J by 0 bases; unmatched bases: 2. The germline V gene has CDR1 SGHRS and CDR2 YFSETQ. The length of the CDR3 is 15 residues. For the CDR3, the DNA is TGCGCCAGCAGCTCACAGGGGCCGAACACCGGGGAGCTGTTTTTT. It yields the protein CASSSQGPNTGELFF.

The rearrangement uses TRBV28 and TRBJ1-5; possibly TRBD1 for D (5 bases). CDR1 MDHEN and CDR2 SYDVKM come from the germline V gene. Deletions cut 2 bases from V and 5 bases from J, with 10 bases between. CDR3 size: 14 residues. The CDR3 DNA reads TGTGCCAGCAGTTTAGGGGCCGGGCATCAGCCCCAGCATTTT. It specifies CASSLGAGHQPQHF.

The rearrangement joins TRBV7-2 to TRBJ2-1, with D perhaps TRBD1 (6 bases). Germline loops: CDR1 SGHTA, CDR2 FQGNSA. The CDR3 consists of 15 residues. The ends were cut back, 0 bases at V and 1 base at J, with 7 bases in the middle. The CDR3 is CASSLAQGSYNEQFF. The CDR3 DNA reads TGTGCCAGCAGCTTAGCACAGGGTTCCTACAATGAGCAGTTCTTC.

The V gene is TRBV7-8, the J gene TRBJ1-3; D unresolved. The germline V gene has CDR1 SGHVS and CDR2 FQNEAQ. The V end was cut by 3 bases, the J end by 0 bases, with 3 bases between. The CDR3 length is 13 residues. In nucleotides, the CDR3 is TGTGCCAGCAGCTTCCTCTCTGGAAACACCATATATTTT. This gives the protein CASSFLSGNTIYF.

The gene calls are TRBV28 and TRBJ1-1; no clear D gene. V was cut by 2 bases and J by 10 bases, with 8 bases left in between. The CDR3 spans 11 residues. Germline CDR1 reads MDHEN; CDR2 reads SYDVKM. CDR3: CASSLRDSAFF. The CDR3 region has the DNA TGTGCCAGCAGTTTACGAGACTCAGCTTTCTTT.

CDR3 residues: CASSTSTGSISGNTIYF. In nucleotides, the CDR3 is TGTGCCAGTAGTACCTCGACAGGATCTATATCAGGAAACACCATATATTTT. The V gene is TRBV19, the J gene TRBJ1-3; D is possibly TRBD1 (6 bases). Trimming shortened V by 4 bases and J by 4 bases, and 20 bases separated the two germline ends. Germline CDR1 reads LNHDA; CDR2 reads SQIVND (reference sequence). The CDR3 totals 17 residues.

The chain couples TRBV19 to TRBJ2-3, with 10 bases that match TRBD2. Germline V gene sequence: CDR1 LNHDA, CDR2 SQIVND (reference sequence). The CDR3 runs to 18 residues. With V trimmed by 4 bases and J by 4 bases, 14 bases remained unmatched. The CDR3 bases are TGTGCCAGTAGTAGAAGTCTAGCGGGGGCTTCACATTCAGATACGCAGTATTTT. It yields the protein CASSRSLAGASHSDTQYF.

This clone showed up just a few times. The V call is TRBV30, the J call TRBJ2-7; D is possibly TRBD2 (7 bases). The CDR3 loop spans 17 amino acids. V was pared by 0 bases and J by 4 bases, with 22 bases between. The germline gives CDR1 GTSNPN, CDR2 SVGIG (reference sequence). In DNA form, the CDR3 reads TGTGCCTGGAGTGTCCTTCCCAGAGGGGGGGCGACGTACGAGCAGTACTTC. This gives the protein CAWSVLPRGGATYEQYF. Full variable domain (remainder filled in from reference TRBV30 and TRBJ2-7): SQTIHQWPATLVQPVGSPLSLECTVEGTSNPNLYWYRQAAGRGLQLLFYSVGIGQISSEVPQNLSASRPQDRQFILSSKKLLLSDSGFYLCAWSVLPRGGATYEQYFGPGTRLTVT.

CDR3 in amino acids: CAWSVQDNSPLHF. For the CDR3, the DNA is TGTGCCTGGAGTGTACAGGATAATTCACCCCTCCACTTT. This rearrangement joins TRBV30 to TRBJ1-6; a possible D gene is TRBD1 (5 bases). The CDR3 consists of 13 residues. Trimming took off 0 bases at V and 5 bases at J, with 5 bases between the two ends. In germline, CDR1 is GTSNPN, CDR2 SVGIG (reference sequence).

V usage is TRBV7-2 and J usage is TRBJ2-3; 7 nucleotides match TRBD2. The CDR3 contains 15 residues. Trimming cost V 4 bases and J 4 bases; bases outside gene matches: 8. The germline V gene has CDR1 SGHTA and CDR2 FQGNSA. CDR3 protein: CASSSEAGDSDTQYF. The CDR3 DNA sequence: TGTGCCAGCAGCTCCGAGGCGGGGGATTCAGATACGCAGTATTTT.

This chain links TRBV5-4 with TRBJ1-2; D may be TRBD1 (5 bases). CDR3 length: 13 residues. The V end was cut by 0 bases, the J end by 3 bases, with 6 bases between. The germline V gene encodes CDR1 SGHNT and CDR2 YYREEE (reference sequence). CDR3 bases: TGTGCCAGCAGCTTGGGGGGGGACTATGGCTACACCTTC. Translated: CASSLGGDYGYTF.

The chain recombines TRBV5-1 with TRBJ2-5; 9 bases match TRBD2. This CDR3 is 14 amino acids long. V dropped 3 bases and J dropped 4; count of bases not matched to a gene: 4. Germline CDR1 SGHRS, CDR2 YFSETQ. CDR3 sequence (DNA): TGCGCCAGCAGCTCCGGGACTAGCAGAGAGACCCAGTACTTC. This gives the protein CASSSGTSRETQYF.

This chain connects TRBV5-4 to TRBJ2-1; D remains ambiguous. The V end lost 0 bases, the J end lost 2 bases, and 12 bases lay between the germline ends. Germline V lookup: CDR1 SGHNT, CDR2 YYREEE (reference sequence). The length of the CDR3 is 16 residues. The CDR3 DNA follows: TGTGCCAGCAGCTTGGCCGCCCAACTCGCCTACAATGAGCAGTTCTTC. Its translation is CASSLAAQLAYNEQFF. The complete variable domain, with remaining parts taken from reference TRBV5-4 and TRBJ2-1, reads ETGVTQSPTHLIKTRGQQVTLRCSSQSGHNTVSWYQQALGQGPQFIFQYYREEENGRGNFPPRFSGLQFPNYSSELNVNALELDDSALYLCASSLAAQLAYNEQFFGPGTRLTVL.

The chain recombines TRBV11-3 with TRBJ2-7; TRBD2 might be the D (6 bases). There are 14 residues in the CDR3. Trimming stripped 8 bases from V and 4 bases from J, with 18 bases between. The germline gives CDR1 SGHNT, CDR2 YENEEA. The CDR3, as DNA: TGTGCCAGCTCCCGAACGGTAGCGGTTTACGAGCAGTACTTC. It yields the protein CASSRTVAVYEQYF.

V gene TRBV3-1 (or the pseudogene TRBV3-2) combines with J gene TRBJ2-2; TRBD2 matches 8 bases. CDR3 length equals 15 residues. V shed 5 bases and J 4 bases; nucleotides not matched to a gene: 6. The V gene's germline CDR1 is LGHDT and CDR2 YNNKEL (reference sequence). This CDR3 is CASSLAGLGTGELFF. CDR3 DNA sequence: TGTGCCAGCAGCTTAGCGGGGCTGGGCACCGGGGAGCTGTTTTTT.

This chain links TRBV27 with TRBJ1-2; D is possibly TRBD1 (5 bases). The ends were cut back, 3 bases at V and 1 base at J, with 12 bases in the middle. The CDR3 sequence is 15 residues long. Per the germline V gene, CDR1 is MNHEY and CDR2 is SMNVEV (reference sequence). CDR3 coding DNA: TGTGCCAGCAGTTTCGGCAACAGGAATAACTATGGCTACACCTTC. Encoded protein: CASSFGNRNNYGYTF.

The chain uses TRBV7-9 and TRBJ2-5; D perhaps matches TRBD1 (5 bases). The CDR3 has 10 residues. CDR1 SEHNR and CDR2 FQNEAQ come from the germline V gene (reference sequence). With 8 bases removed from V and 5 bases from J, the gap between germline ends came to 6 bases. CDR3 DNA sequence: TGTGCCAGCGCAGGGGAGACCCAGTACTTC. This encodes CASAGETQYF.

This clone has just one count. The genes are TRBV7-3 and TRBJ1-2; 7 positions agree with TRBD1. V trimming: 7 bases; J trimming: 1 base; junction bases outside the gene matches: 9. This CDR3 has 15 amino acids. Germline V gene data show CDR1 as SGHTA and CDR2 as FQGTGA. The CDR3: CASTQGVLVNYGYTF. CDR3 nucleotide sequence: TGTGCCAGCACCCAGGGGGTCCTTGTTAACTATGGCTACACCTTC.

This clone was observed a single time. The chain has TRBV12-3 or TRBV12-4 and TRBJ1-2; a weak D match, TRBD1 (5 bases). V shed 4 bases and J shed 7 bases, with 13 bases lying between them. The CDR3 spans 13 residues. CDR3 nucleotide sequence: TGTGCCAGCAGTTCCGGGGGTTACGTTGGCTACACCTTC. Protein: CASSSGGYVGYTF.

This chain joins TRBV27 and TRBJ1-1; possible D gene TRBD1, 5 bases. Germline CDR1 and CDR2: MNHEY and SMNVEV (reference sequence). Trimming removed 6 bases from V and 2 bases from J, with 13 bases in between. The CDR3 is 14 amino acids. CDR3 sequence (DNA): TGTGCCAGCAGGCTGTGGGGGGGAAACACTGAAGCTTTCTTT. Its protein is CASRLWGGNTEAFF.

The rearrangement uses TRBV29-1 and TRBJ2-3; unclear D gene. V lost 6 bases and J lost 5, with 6 bases in between. The CDR3 covers 10 residues. Germline CDR1 SQVTM, CDR2 ANQGSEA. The CDR3 here is CSVAQDTQYF. CDR3 bases: TGCAGCGTGGCCCAAGATACGCAGTATTTT.

This rearrangement joins TRBV10-1 to TRBJ2-4; 7 bases match TRBD1. V lost 2 bases, J lost 0 bases, and 4 bases stayed unmatched. Germline CDR1 WNHNN, CDR2 SYGVQD (reference sequence). CDR3 length equals 16 residues. The CDR3 protein is CASSEGTALAKNIQYF. The CDR3 DNA is TGCGCCAGCAGTGAGGGGACAGCCCTAGCCAAAAACATTCAGTACTTC.